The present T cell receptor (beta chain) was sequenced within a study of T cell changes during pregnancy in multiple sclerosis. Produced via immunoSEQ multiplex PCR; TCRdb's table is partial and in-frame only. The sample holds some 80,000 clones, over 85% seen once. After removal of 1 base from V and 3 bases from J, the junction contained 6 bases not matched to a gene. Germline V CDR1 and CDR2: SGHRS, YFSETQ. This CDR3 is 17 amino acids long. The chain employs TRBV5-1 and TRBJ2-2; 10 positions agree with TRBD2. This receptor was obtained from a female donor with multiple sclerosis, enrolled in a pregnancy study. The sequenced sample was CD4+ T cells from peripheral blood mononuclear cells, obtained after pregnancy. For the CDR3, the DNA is TGCGCCAGCAGCTTGCGGGCTAGCGGGAGCGACACCGGGGAGCTGTTTTTT. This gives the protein CASSLRASGSDTGELFF. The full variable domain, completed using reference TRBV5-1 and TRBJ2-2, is KAGVTQTPRYLIKTRGQQVTLSCSPISGHRSVSWYQQTPGQGLQFLFEYFSETQRNKGNFPGRFSGRQFSNSRSEMNVSTLELGDSALYLCASSLRASGSDTGELFFGEGSRLTVL.